This T cell receptor beta chain was retrieved from a study of blood T cell repertoires in COVID-19. Deletions cut 2 bases from V and 0 bases from J, with 8 bases between. Germline V gives CDR1 MNHNY, CDR2 SVGAGI (reference sequence). The CDR3 has 16 amino acids. Authors' methods: Scientists estimated how many nucleated cells there were by amplifying reference gene primers. The method was immunoSEQ multiplex PCR; TCRdb's version includes in-frame clones alone and lacks a portion of them. For V, J and clone size, that table is used; D and trimming come from the DNA. The table shows about 310,000 clones, with approximately 87% occurring only once.

This TCR came from a woman in her forties or fifties who had recovered from COVID-19. This chain connects TRBV6-6 to TRBJ1-6, with D hard to call. Sequenced input: peripheral blood. CDR3 bases: TGTGCCAGCAGTTACGGGCTGAGCTCCTATAATTCACCCCTCCACTTT. Its translation: CASSYGLSSYNSPLHF.